The 30 T cell receptor beta chains below all came from one sample that was sequenced in a study of T cells in Graves' hyperthyroidism and ophthalmopathy. Researchers took RNA transcripts and amplified the TCR beta CDR3 regions from them. A first-round RT-PCR of the TCR CDR3 used the HTBI primer set. TCRdb ran MiXCR on the multiplex PCR reads and lists one entry per CDR3 protein. The sample yields approximately 640,000 distinct CDR3 sequences, about 45% seen once. Sequencing was done on a sample of peripheral blood or thyroid tissue (not recorded which). Every receptor here comes from an adult man with Graves' disease, either hyperthyroidism or ophthalmopathy (not recorded which).

The chain links TRBV29-1 to TRBJ1-2; TRBD1 matches 7 bases. The length of the CDR3 is 13 residues. The trim removed 4 bases at V and 4 bases at J, leaving 6 bases unmatched. Looked up from germline, CDR1 is SQVTM and CDR2 is ANQGSEA. This CDR3 reads CSVVKPGGYGYTF. The CDR3 DNA is TGCAGCGTTGTAAAACCAGGGGGCTATGGCTACACCTTC. Looking up the rest from reference TRBV29-1 and TRBJ1-2 gives the full variable domain: SAVISQKPSRDICQRGTSLTIQCQVDSQVTMMFWYRQQPGQSLTLIATANQGSEATYESGFVIDKFPISRPNLTFSTLTVSNMSPEDSSIYLCSVVKPGGYGYTFGSGTRLTVV.

In this sample, this clonotype turned up many times. The V call is TRBV7-9, the J call TRBJ1-6, with unresolved D. V was shortened by 4 bases and J by 3 bases, with 7 bases between the two germline ends. In germline, CDR1 is SEHNR, CDR2 FQNEAQ (reference sequence). This CDR3 contains 14 residues. The CDR3 spells CASSSAGYNSPLHF. In nucleotides, the CDR3 is TGTGCCAGCAGCTCCGCAGGCTATAATTCACCCCTCCACTTT.

This clonotype was observed a handful of times. The rearrangement uses TRBV5-6 and TRBJ2-7; 11 nucleotides agree with TRBD2. Trimming cost V 3 bases and J 0 bases; bases outside gene matches: 8. This CDR3 has 17 residues. CDR1 and CDR2 (germline): SGHDT, YYEEEE. The CDR3 region is CASSWELAGVSSYEQYF. As DNA, the CDR3 is TGTGCCAGCAGCTGGGAACTAGCGGGGGTTAGCTCCTACGAGCAGTACTTC.

The chain is built from TRBV9 and TRBJ1-6; D ambiguous. Between the trimmed V and J ends, which lost 3 bases and 14 bases, there was a span of 15 bases. Per germline, CDR1 SGDLS and CDR2 YYNGEE. The CDR3 contains 13 residues. In DNA, the CDR3 is TGTGCCAGCAGCGCCGAGGTCACCCTCACCCTCCACTTT. Residues: CASSAEVTLTLHF.

Concerning this clonotype itself: Relative to the germline gene, one junction end is altered; a read error may explain this. The chain combines TRBV10-3 with TRBJ1-1; 7 nucleotides match TRBD1. The CDR3 runs 14 residues. Germline V CDR1 and CDR2: ENHRY, SYGVKD. CDR3 in DNA: TGTGCCAGCAGTGAAGCAGGGGGGGACACTGAAGCTTTCTTT. Translation gives CASSEAGGDTEAFF.

This clonotype was seen at least ten times. The chain recombines TRBV7-9 with TRBJ1-2; 8 bases fit TRBD1. CDR1 and CDR2 (germline): SEHNR, FQNEAQ (reference sequence). The junction had 9 bases not matched to a gene; V was cut back by 5 bases and J by 4 bases. This CDR3 comprises 15 residues. CDR3 sequence reads: CASSPGGSGGYGYTF. The DNA of the CDR3 is TGTGCCAGCAGCCCAGGGGGCAGCGGCGGCTATGGCTACACCTTC.

Ten or more counts support this clonotype. The rearrangement joins TRBV12-3 or TRBV12-4 to TRBJ1-5, with TRBD1 matching 9 bases. This CDR3 has 14 amino acids. After removal of 6 bases from V and 7 bases from J, the junction contained 7 bases not matched to a gene. The CDR3 coding sequence is TGTGCCAGCAGCCGACAGGGGGATTTCCAGCCCCAGCATTTT. It yields the protein CASSRQGDFQPQHF.

This clonotype was counted a few times. The genes are TRBV2 and TRBJ1-3; 7 bases align to TRBD1. The CDR3 sequence is 13 residues long. Germline V CDR1 and CDR2: SNHLY, FYNNEI. V shed 6 bases and J 10 bases; nucleotides not matched to a gene: 9. The CDR3 DNA reads TGTGCCAGCAGCAGGGATCACAGGGGAACCATATATTTT. Its translation: CASSRDHRGTIYF.

This clonotype was observed many times. The J gene is TRBJ1-1, the V gene TRBV20-1; no reliable D call. Trimming removed 5 bases from V and 0 bases from J, with 4 bases in between. The CDR3 runs to 11 residues. Germline CDR1 is DFQATT and CDR2 is SNEGSKA (reference sequence). CDR3 in amino acids: CSAPLNTEAFF. The CDR3, as DNA: TGCAGTGCTCCTTTGAACACTGAAGCTTTCTTT.

V usage is TRBV15 and J usage is TRBJ1-2, with D perhaps matching TRBD1 (5 bases). This CDR3 is 12 amino acids long. CDR1 and CDR2 from the germline V gene are LNHNV and YYDKDF (reference sequence). Trimming pared 6 bases from V and 3 bases from J, leaving 8 bases between. The CDR3 nucleotides are TGTGCCACCAGTCAGGGCGACTATGGCTACACCTTC. Translated, it gives CATSQGDYGYTF.

This clonotype was seen at least ten times. The DNA of the CDR3 is TGTGCCAGCAGCTCTCTCCCGGGCCGCTATGGCTACACCTTC. Its translation: CASSSLPGRYGYTF. This chain uses TRBV7-8 with TRBJ1-2, with no clear D. The CDR3 runs 14 residues. Germline assignment: CDR1 SGHVS and CDR2 FQNEAQ. Between the trimmed V and J ends, which lost 4 bases and 4 bases, there was a span of 13 bases. The full variable domain, completed using reference TRBV7-8 and TRBJ1-2, is GAGVSQSPRYKVAKRGQDVALRCDPISGHVSLFWYQQALGQGPEFLTYFQNEAQLDKSGLPSDRFFAERPEGSVSTLKIQRTQQEDSAVYLCASSSLPGRYGYTFGSGTRLTVV.

This clonotype has ten or more counts. The J gene is TRBJ2-7, the V gene TRBV15; possible D gene TRBD2, 5 bases. V was pared by 3 bases and J by 5 bases, with 11 bases between. CDR1 and CDR2 from the germline V gene are LNHNV and YYDKDF (reference sequence). This CDR3 region has 13 residues. CDR3 sequence: CATSRVTSHEQYF. For the CDR3, the DNA is TGTGCCACCAGCAGGGTTACTAGTCACGAGCAGTACTTC.

The chain carries TRBV2 and TRBJ2-7; a weak D match, TRBD1 (5 bases). Germline V gene data show CDR1 as SNHLY and CDR2 as FYNNEI. This CDR3 comprises 15 residues. The ends were cut back, 6 bases at V and 1 base at J, with 16 bases in the middle. CDR3 residues: CASSQELQGSYEQYF. The CDR3 region has the DNA TGTGCCAGCAGCCAAGAATTGCAGGGATCCTACGAGCAGTACTTC.

The table lists this clonotype with a count of one. The chain links TRBV4-1 to TRBJ2-7; 10 bases are shared with TRBD2. J gave up 1 base and V 3 bases, and 3 bases lay outside the gene matches. Germline V gene sequence: CDR1 MGHRA, CDR2 YSYEKL. This CDR3 is built from 15 residues. The CDR3 DNA reads TGCGCCAGCAGCCATCTTAGCGGGGGGTCCTACGAGCAGTACTTC. This encodes CASSHLSGGSYEQYF.

The V and J genes are TRBV19 and TRBJ1-1, with D possibly TRBD1 on 6 matching bases. V lost 7 bases to trimming and J lost 1 base, with 13 bases between them. The length of the CDR3 is 14 residues. Germline CDR1 reads LNHDA; CDR2 reads SQIVND (reference sequence). The CDR3 protein is CASTRGQRNTEAFF. Written as DNA, the CDR3 is TGTGCCAGTACACGAGGACAGAGGAACACTGAAGCTTTCTTT.

This clonotype was detected many times. V usage is TRBV7-8 and J usage is TRBJ2-7; D is perhaps TRBD2 (5 bases). This CDR3 has 13 residues. The V gene's germline CDR1 is SGHVS and CDR2 FQNEAQ. Between the trimmed V and J ends, which lost 7 bases and 3 bases, there was a span of 13 bases. DNA for the CDR3: TGTGCCAGCACCCGGTTCCGGGGCTACGAGCAGTACTTC. Its translation: CASTRFRGYEQYF.

The chain recombines TRBV20-1 with TRBJ2-7; TRBD1 aligns across 9 bases. Germline CDR1 and CDR2: DFQATT and SNEGSKA (reference sequence). This CDR3 is built from 13 residues. V lost 0 bases, J lost 12 bases, and 9 bases stayed unmatched. As DNA, the CDR3 is TGCAGTGCTAGAGAGTCCGGGACAGGGTTGGCGTACTTC. Translated, it gives CSARESGTGLAYF.

The gene calls are TRBV5-2 and TRBJ1-4; TRBD1 was called by the table and not checked on the DNA. TRBV5-2 is listed as a pseudogene. The CDR3 runs to 14 residues. This chain's CDR3 is CASNDKGNAEKLFF. In DNA form, the CDR3 reads TGTGCCAGCAACGACAAGGGAAACGCTGAAAAACTGTTTTTT.

This clonotype has ten or more counts. The rearrangement joins TRBV10-3 to TRBJ2-5; the match to TRBD2 covers 7 bases. With 0 bases clipped from V and 5 bases from J, the junction kept 3 bases outside the gene matches. The CDR3 has 14 residues. CDR1 is ENHRY and CDR2 is SYGVKD in the germline V gene. The CDR3 loop reads CAISESTSRETQYF. CDR3 bases: TGTGCCATCAGTGAGTCGACTAGCCGGGAGACCCAGTACTTC.

There are many counts of this clonotype. The chain employs TRBV12-3 or TRBV12-4 and TRBJ1-1, with a possible D match to TRBD1 (5 bases). This CDR3 has 12 residues. V was shortened by 5 bases and J by 5 bases, with 9 bases between the two germline ends. CDR3 coding DNA: TGTGCCAGCAGTGGGGACGATACTGAAGCTTTCTTT. Translating gives CASSGDDTEAFF.

This clonotype has a count of ten or more. This CDR3 reads CATSGRDTGGGYTF. The CDR3 DNA reads as TGTGCCACCAGTGGCCGGGACACGGGCGGAGGCTACACCTTC. The chain carries TRBV24-1 and TRBJ1-2, with D maybe TRBD1 (6 bases). The V gene lost 5 bases and the J gene lost 8 bases, with 17 bases spanning the gap. Germline V gene lookup returns CDR1 KGHDR and CDR2 SFDVKD. The CDR3 contains 14 residues.

The chain employs TRBV24-1 and TRBJ1-2; TRBD1 matches 7 bases. The CDR3 length is 14 residues. CDR1 KGHDR and CDR2 SFDVKD come from the germline V gene. The V and J ends lost 4 bases and 4 bases, in that order; junction bases with no gene match: 5. CDR3 sequence reads: CATSEGDSRYGYTF. In DNA, the CDR3 is TGTGCCACCAGTGAAGGGGACAGCCGCTATGGCTACACCTTC.

This clonotype was seen more than once but under ten times. This chain uses TRBV9 with TRBJ2-5; D is perhaps TRBD1 (6 bases). The CDR3 has 14 residues. CDR1 is SGDLS, CDR2 YYNGEE, per germline. The V gene lost 4 bases and the J gene lost 5 bases, with 15 bases spanning the gap. The CDR3 reads CASSLRGFGETQYF. In DNA, the CDR3 is TGTGCCAGCAGCCTCAGGGGATTCGGCGAGACCCAGTACTTC.

This clonotype was observed at least ten times. DNA for the CDR3: TGTGCCAGCAGCCCCCCCTACACCTACGAGCAGTACTTC. Translation gives CASSPPYTYEQYF. The V call is TRBV25-1, the J call TRBJ2-7; D is unresolved. The CDR3 covers 13 residues. V dropped 6 bases and J dropped 2 bases, with 11 bases sitting between them. Germline V gene sequence: CDR1 MGHDK, CDR2 SYGVNS.

This rearrangement joins TRBV10-1 to TRBJ2-7, with D possibly matching TRBD2 (5 bases). The length of the CDR3 is 14 residues. Trimming stripped 2 bases from V and 4 bases from J, with 12 bases between. Germline assignment: CDR1 WNHNN and CDR2 SYGVQD (reference sequence). The CDR3 region has the DNA TGCGCCAGCAGTGAGCCGGGAATGTTATACGAGCAGTACTTC. It is translated as CASSEPGMLYEQYF.

There are a few counts of this clonotype. The DNA of the CDR3 is TGCAGTGCTAGAGACGGGGGCACCACTGAAGCTTTCTTT. Protein: CSARDGGTTEAFF. This chain joins TRBV20-1 and TRBJ1-1; D possibly corresponds to TRBD1 (6 bases). The V end was cut by 0 bases, the J end by 4 bases, with 9 bases between. The CDR3 loop spans 13 amino acids. Germline-derived CDR1 and CDR2 are DFQATT and SNEGSKA (reference sequence).

The rearrangement joins TRBV20-1 to TRBJ1-3; D remains unclear. The CDR3 spans 15 residues. Trimming cost V 0 bases and J 2 bases, with 11 bases left between them. Germline CDR1 DFQATT, CDR2 SNEGSKA (reference sequence). The CDR3 nucleotides are TGCAGTGCTAGAGATGCGGGAAAAGCTGGAAACACCATATATTTT. Amino acid sequence: CSARDAGKAGNTIYF.

The J gene is TRBJ1-5, the V gene TRBV7-9, with D possibly being TRBD1 (5 bases). The CDR3 spans 16 residues. The germline V gene encodes CDR1 SEHNR and CDR2 FQNEAQ (reference sequence). Trimming took off 5 bases at V and 0 bases at J, with 14 bases between the two ends. The CDR3 region has the DNA TGTGCCAGCAGCCCTCCGGAGGGGTATAGCAATCAGCCCCAGCATTTT. Its translation: CASSPPEGYSNQPQHF.

The chain links TRBV15 to TRBJ2-3; TRBD1 matches 7 bases. Trimming cost V 4 bases and J 2 bases; bases outside gene matches: 6. The length of the CDR3 is 15 residues. Germline CDR1 reads LNHNV; CDR2 reads YYDKDF (reference sequence). The CDR3 region is CATSKGGQFTDTQYF. The CDR3 nucleotides are TGTGCCACCAGCAAAGGGGGACAGTTCACAGATACGCAGTATTTT. The full variable domain, with the rest looked up from reference TRBV15 and TRBJ2-3, is DAMVIQNPRYQVTQFGKPVTLSCSQTLNHNVMYWYQQKSSQAPKLLFHYYDKDFNNEADTPDNFQSRRPNTSFCFLDIRSPGLGDTAMYLCATSKGGQFTDTQYFGPGTRLTVL.

This clonotype is a singleton in its sample. The chain links TRBV15 to TRBJ1-6; D is possibly TRBD1 (5 bases). The V and J ends lost 0 bases and 12 bases respectively, with 18 bases between them. The CDR3 is 16 residues long. Germline V lookup: CDR1 LNHNV, CDR2 YYDKDF (reference sequence). CDR3 in DNA: TGTGCCACCAGCAGAGAGTTCCAGGGTCAGTTGGGACCCCTCCACTTT. It codes for CATSREFQGQLGPLHF. Full variable domain (remainder filled in from reference TRBV15 and TRBJ1-6): DAMVIQNPRYQVTQFGKPVTLSCSQTLNHNVMYWYQQKSSQAPKLLFHYYDKDFNNEADTPDNFQSRRPNTSFCFLDIRSPGLGDTAMYLCATSREFQGQLGPLHFGNGTRLTVT.